Each of the 5 T cell receptor beta chains below was sequenced from the same sample in a study of blood T cell repertoires in COVID-19. This table comes from immunoSEQ multiplex PCR, and its TCRdb copy is limited to in-frame clones, with some not included. The sample lists tens of thousands of clones, approximately 84% occurring once. Source material: peripheral blood. The receptor source for this set is a man aged 65-85 years with acute or convalescent COVID-19.

The chain employs TRBV11-3 and TRBJ2-4, with D perhaps TRBD2 (6 bases). Trimming took 5 bases from V and 7 from J, leaving 12 bases between them. The V gene's germline CDR1 is SGHNT and CDR2 YENEEA. CDR3 length equals 13 residues. The CDR3 loop is CASSHLGGNIQYF. CDR3 bases: TGTGCCAGCAGCCACCTGGGGGGTAACATTCAGTACTTC.

The rearrangement uses TRBV7-2 and TRBJ1-2; D not resolved. The CDR3 sequence is 11 residues long. Germline V CDR1 and CDR2: SGHTA, FQGNSA. The ends were cut back, 5 bases at V and 2 bases at J, with 3 bases in the middle. The CDR3 protein is CASSLNYGYTF. The CDR3, as DNA: TGTGCCAGCAGCCTCAACTATGGCTACACCTTC.

V usage is TRBV25-1 and J usage is TRBJ1-2; no firm D call. Germline lookup yields CDR1 MGHDK and CDR2 SYGVNS. Between the trimmed V and J ends, which lost 5 bases and 3 bases, there was a span of 16 bases. This CDR3 has 15 residues. The CDR3 loop reads CASSPSGTLHYGYTF. CDR3 DNA sequence: TGTGCCAGCAGTCCCTCCGGAACACTACACTATGGCTACACCTTC.

The chain recombines TRBV27 with TRBJ1-4; tentatively, D is TRBD1 (5 bases). The CDR3 spans 13 residues. Germline V gene sequence: CDR1 MNHEY, CDR2 SMNVEV (reference sequence). Deletions cut 4 bases from V and 10 bases from J, with 13 bases between. CDR3 nucleotide sequence: TGTGCCAGCAGTTCCGATAAGGGGCGAAAACTGTTTTTT. It yields the protein CASSSDKGRKLFF. Variable domain in full (rest from reference TRBV27 and TRBJ1-4): EAQVTQNPRYLITVTGKKLTVTCSQNMNHEYMSWYRQDPGLGLRQIYYSMNVEVTDKGDVPEGYKVSRKEKRNFPLILESPSPNQTSLYFCASSSDKGRKLFFGSGTQLSVL.

V is TRBV3-1 (or the pseudogene TRBV3-2) and J is TRBJ1-4, with 8 bases aligning to TRBD1. V was pared by 3 bases and J by 9 bases, with 3 bases of the junction left unmatched. CDR3 length: 13 residues. Germline-derived CDR1 and CDR2 are LGHDT and YNNKEL (reference sequence). The CDR3 bases are TGTGCCAGCAGCCACCGGGACAGGCAAAAACTGTTTTTT. This gives the protein CASSHRDRQKLFF.